Listed below are T cell receptor beta chains from one sample, sequenced in a study of T cells after yellow fever vaccination. In TCRdb, the 5' RACE reads were re-called with MiXCR into one record per CDR3 protein. The profile shows a few hundred thousand distinct CDR3 sequences, 10% to 15% of them singletons. The specimen was CD4+ T cells sorted from PBMCs, collected 45 days after the yellow fever booster vaccination. The receptor source for this set is a man aged 30 to 39 who received the YFV17D yellow fever vaccine. The CDR3 runs from the conserved cysteine through the conserved F or W. The order of the fields is CDR3 protein, CDR3 DNA, V gene, clone size, J gene, D gene. D genes are given only for firm matches. The listing skips clone size in some rows; elsewhere it reads once, few, many or a size class.

cdr3_aa: CASSSPDMFGNTIYF
cdr3_nt: TGTGCCAGCAGCTCCCCGGATATGTTTGGAAACACCATATATTTT
v_call: TRBV5-6
clone_size: few
j_call: TRBJ1-3
d_call: .

cdr3_aa: CASSQHKNTGELFF
cdr3_nt: TGTGCCAGCAGCCAACATAAGAACACCGGGGAGCTGTTTTTT
v_call: TRBV14
clone_size: .
j_call: TRBJ2-2
d_call: .

cdr3_aa: CASSSGLFLDNEQFF
cdr3_nt: TGCGCCAGCAGCTCGGGACTCTTCCTTGACAATGAGCAGTTCTTC
v_call: TRBV5-1
clone_size: few
j_call: TRBJ2-1
d_call: .

cdr3_aa: CASSWGRGDAEAFF
cdr3_nt: TGTGCCAGCAGCTGGGGCCGGGGGGACGCTGAAGCTTTCTTT
v_call: TRBV5-5
clone_size: few
j_call: TRBJ1-1
d_call: .

cdr3_aa: CASSQFRAASNNEQFF
cdr3_nt: TGTGCCAGCAGTCAGTTTCGAGCGGCTTCAAACAATGAGCAGTTCTTC
v_call: TRBV6-1
clone_size: .
j_call: TRBJ2-1
d_call: .

cdr3_aa: CASSRSREETQYF
cdr3_nt: TGTGCCAGCAGCCGCTCGAGGGAAGAGACCCAGTACTTC
v_call: TRBV9
clone_size: .
j_call: TRBJ2-5
d_call: .

cdr3_aa: CASSLAGASGTARRSYNEQFF
cdr3_nt: TGTGCCAGCAGCTTAGCCGGGGCTAGCGGGACAGCTCGCAGATCCTACAATGAGCAGTTCTTC
v_call: TRBV11-1
clone_size: .
j_call: TRBJ2-1
d_call: TRBD2

cdr3_aa: CSARDPRRGIYEQYF
cdr3_nt: TGCAGTGCTAGAGATCCGCGGCGGGGTATCTACGAGCAGTACTTC
v_call: TRBV20-1
clone_size: .
j_call: TRBJ2-7
d_call: .

cdr3_aa: CASSHTGRSQETQYF
cdr3_nt: TGCGCCAGCAGCCATACAGGGAGAAGCCAAGAGACCCAGTACTTC
v_call: TRBV5-1
clone_size: few
j_call: TRBJ2-5
d_call: .

cdr3_aa: CSARVRYEQYF
cdr3_nt: TGCAGTGCTAGAGTTCGCTACGAGCAGTACTTC
v_call: TRBV20-1
clone_size: few
j_call: TRBJ2-7
d_call: .

cdr3_aa: CASIPGGLQETQYF
cdr3_nt: TGTGCCAGCATCCCGGGAGGCCTCCAAGAGACCCAGTACTTC
v_call: TRBV6-2/TRBV6-3
clone_size: .
j_call: TRBJ2-5
d_call: TRBD2

cdr3_aa: CASRAPAAYEQYF
cdr3_nt: TGTGCCAGCAGGGCCCCCGCGGCGTACGAGCAGTACTTC
v_call: TRBV7-2
clone_size: .
j_call: TRBJ2-7
d_call: .

cdr3_aa: CSARPHGTSGTGELFF
cdr3_nt: TGCAGTGCTCGCCCGCATGGGACTAGCGGTACCGGGGAGCTGTTTTTT
v_call: TRBV20-1
clone_size: .
j_call: TRBJ2-2
d_call: TRBD2

cdr3_aa: CASRDNIAYEQYF
cdr3_nt: TGCGCCAGCCGGGACAACATCGCCTACGAGCAGTACTTC
v_call: TRBV5-1
clone_size: .
j_call: TRBJ2-7
d_call: .

cdr3_aa: CASSLEGGLTGELFF
cdr3_nt: TGTGCCAGCAGTTTAGAGGGGGGCTTGACCGGGGAGCTGTTTTTT
v_call: TRBV12-3/TRBV12-4
clone_size: many
j_call: TRBJ2-2
d_call: .

cdr3_aa: CASSYLGRGTDYGYTF
cdr3_nt: TGTGCCAGCAGTTACCTCGGTCGGGGGACCGACTATGGCTACACCTTC
v_call: TRBV6-5
clone_size: .
j_call: TRBJ1-2
d_call: .

cdr3_aa: CSARWRSGNTIYF
cdr3_nt: TGCAGTGCTAGGTGGAGGTCTGGAAACACCATATATTTT
v_call: TRBV20-1
clone_size: many
j_call: TRBJ1-3
d_call: .

cdr3_aa: CASSVYPSPRNTDTQYF
cdr3_nt: TGTGCCAGCAGCGTATACCCTTCCCCGCGGAACACAGATACGCAGTATTTT
v_call: TRBV9
clone_size: .
j_call: TRBJ2-3
d_call: .

cdr3_aa: CASSPPSSRETQYF
cdr3_nt: TGTGCCAGCTCACCACCGTCCAGCAGGGAGACCCAGTACTTC
v_call: TRBV18
clone_size: few
j_call: TRBJ2-5
d_call: .

cdr3_aa: CASRAGTGAIGELFF
cdr3_nt: TGTGCCAGCAGGGCCGGGACAGGGGCTATCGGGGAGCTGTTTTTT
v_call: TRBV7-3
clone_size: few
j_call: TRBJ2-2
d_call: TRBD1

cdr3_aa: CSARDWIAGETQYF
cdr3_nt: TGCAGTGCTAGAGATTGGATAGCCGGAGAGACCCAGTACTTC
v_call: TRBV20-1
clone_size: .
j_call: TRBJ2-5
d_call: .

cdr3_aa: CSAQPGLAGLEQFF
cdr3_nt: TGCAGTGCACAACCGGGACTAGCGGGTCTTGAGCAGTTCTTC
v_call: TRBV20-1
clone_size: .
j_call: TRBJ2-1
d_call: TRBD2

cdr3_aa: CATSDPGTSGSINEQFF
cdr3_nt: TGTGCCACCAGTGATCCAGGGACTAGCGGGAGTATAAATGAGCAGTTCTTC
v_call: TRBV24-1
clone_size: few
j_call: TRBJ2-1
d_call: TRBD2

cdr3_aa: CASSPGTGNTDTQYF
cdr3_nt: TGCGCCAGCAGCCCAGGAACGGGGAACACAGATACGCAGTATTTT
v_call: TRBV5-1
clone_size: few
j_call: TRBJ2-3
d_call: .

cdr3_aa: CSATLGGTNEQFF
cdr3_nt: TGCAGTGCTACCTTGGGGGGTACGAATGAGCAGTTCTTC
v_call: TRBV20-1
clone_size: .
j_call: TRBJ2-1
d_call: .

cdr3_aa: CSVGKSVSGAQHF
cdr3_nt: TGCAGCGTTGGGAAAAGTGTGTCGGGGGCCCAGCATTTT
v_call: TRBV29-1
clone_size: few
j_call: TRBJ1-5
d_call: .

cdr3_aa: CASRTSGAPPYEQYF
cdr3_nt: TGTGCCAGCCGAACCAGCGGGGCACCACCCTACGAGCAGTACTTC
v_call: TRBV28
clone_size: few
j_call: TRBJ2-7
d_call: TRBD2

cdr3_aa: CASSPTGTATGELFF
cdr3_nt: TGCGCCAGCAGCCCCACCGGGACGGCAACCGGGGAGCTGTTTTTT
v_call: TRBV5-1
clone_size: .
j_call: TRBJ2-2
d_call: .

cdr3_aa: CAWSVASQGLYNEKLFF
cdr3_nt: TGTGCCTGGAGTGTTGCTAGTCAGGGCCTCTACAATGAAAAACTGTTTTTT
v_call: TRBV30
clone_size: .
j_call: TRBJ1-4
d_call: .

cdr3_aa: CASILAGGPYEQYF
cdr3_nt: TGTGCCAGCATTCTAGCGGGAGGGCCGTACGAGCAGTACTTC
v_call: TRBV7-2
clone_size: many
j_call: TRBJ2-7
d_call: TRBD2

cdr3_aa: CSATRRAGGLNNEQFF
cdr3_nt: TGCAGTGCTACCCGGCGAGCGGGAGGGTTGAACAATGAGCAGTTCTTC
v_call: TRBV20-1
clone_size: few
j_call: TRBJ2-1
d_call: TRBD2

cdr3_aa: CAWSAPGLAKNIQYF
cdr3_nt: TGTGCCTGGAGTGCCCCGGGACTAGCCAAAAACATTCAGTACTTC
v_call: TRBV30
clone_size: few
j_call: TRBJ2-4
d_call: .

cdr3_aa: CSAPTSGLSYEQYF
cdr3_nt: TGCAGTGCACCGACTAGCGGCCTCTCCTACGAGCAGTACTTC
v_call: TRBV20-1
clone_size: few
j_call: TRBJ2-7
d_call: TRBD2

cdr3_aa: CASSPRGPNTQYF
cdr3_nt: TGTGCCAGCAGCCCCCGCGGACCAAATACGCAGTATTTT
v_call: TRBV7-3
clone_size: .
j_call: TRBJ2-3
d_call: .

cdr3_aa: CASSQDSAGNTIYF
cdr3_nt: TGCGCCAGCAGCCAGGACAGTGCTGGAAACACCATATATTTT
v_call: TRBV5-1
clone_size: .
j_call: TRBJ1-3
d_call: .

cdr3_aa: CASSLAGTHSNQPQHF
cdr3_nt: TGTGCCAGCAGCTTAGCCGGGACTCATAGCAATCAGCCCCAGCATTTT
v_call: TRBV7-9
clone_size: .
j_call: TRBJ1-5
d_call: .

cdr3_aa: CASSPDFPGGSAGELFF
cdr3_nt: TGCGCCAGCAGCCCCGATTTTCCCGGGGGTAGCGCCGGGGAGCTGTTTTTT
v_call: TRBV5-1
clone_size: few
j_call: TRBJ2-2
d_call: .

cdr3_aa: CASSWTTRQETQYF
cdr3_nt: TGTGCCAGCAGCTGGACGACCCGCCAAGAGACCCAGTACTTC
v_call: TRBV5-5
clone_size: few
j_call: TRBJ2-5
d_call: .

cdr3_aa: CASSYWTGATVGTQYF
cdr3_nt: TGTGCCAGCAGTTACTGGACAGGGGCGACTGTAGGGACCCAGTACTTC
v_call: TRBV6-5
clone_size: .
j_call: TRBJ2-5
d_call: TRBD1

cdr3_aa: CASSYSSGHLRAETQYF
cdr3_nt: TGTGCCAGCAGTTACAGTTCGGGACACCTGAGGGCTGAGACCCAGTACTTC
v_call: TRBV6-5
clone_size: .
j_call: TRBJ2-5
d_call: .

cdr3_aa: CASSPNRRGINEQFF
cdr3_nt: TGTGCCAGCTCACCAAACCGCAGGGGGATCAATGAGCAGTTCTTC
v_call: TRBV18
clone_size: .
j_call: TRBJ2-1
d_call: TRBD1

cdr3_aa: CATSRDRLAGVPFF
cdr3_nt: TGTGCCACCAGCAGAGATCGGCTAGCGGGAGTTCCGTTCTTC
v_call: TRBV15
clone_size: .
j_call: TRBJ2-1
d_call: TRBD2

cdr3_aa: CSARDQGPQGISYEQYF
cdr3_nt: TGCAGTGCTAGAGATCAGGGCCCCCAGGGTATCTCCTACGAGCAGTACTTC
v_call: TRBV20-1
clone_size: few
j_call: TRBJ2-7
d_call: .

cdr3_aa: CASSPPGTSGIYEQYF
cdr3_nt: TGTGCCAGCAGCCCCCCCGGGACTAGCGGGATCTACGAGCAGTACTTC
v_call: TRBV11-2
clone_size: few
j_call: TRBJ2-7
d_call: TRBD2

cdr3_aa: CASSSGGAAYEQYF
cdr3_nt: TGTGCCAGCAGCTCCGGAGGTGCAGCTTACGAGCAGTACTTC
v_call: TRBV7-6
clone_size: few
j_call: TRBJ2-7
d_call: .

cdr3_aa: CSAENRGWYPGELFF
cdr3_nt: TGCAGTGCTGAGAACAGGGGGTGGTATCCCGGGGAGCTGTTTTTT
v_call: TRBV20-1
clone_size: .
j_call: TRBJ2-2
d_call: TRBD1

cdr3_aa: CSVNRGRSYEQYF
cdr3_nt: TGCAGCGTTAACCGGGGCAGATCCTACGAGCAGTACTTC
v_call: TRBV29-1
clone_size: few
j_call: TRBJ2-7
d_call: .

cdr3_aa: CASTLKQAQETQYF
cdr3_nt: TGTGCCAGCACCTTAAAACAGGCACAAGAGACCCAGTACTTC
v_call: TRBV7-9
clone_size: .
j_call: TRBJ2-5
d_call: .

cdr3_aa: CASSVSGKDTQYF
cdr3_nt: TGTGCCAGCAGCGTATCGGGGAAGGATACGCAGTATTTT
v_call: TRBV9
clone_size: few
j_call: TRBJ2-3
d_call: .

cdr3_aa: CASSLSQGAYTQYF
cdr3_nt: TGTGCCAGCAGCTTAAGTCAGGGGGCATACACGCAGTATTTT
v_call: TRBV11-2
clone_size: .
j_call: TRBJ2-3
d_call: TRBD1

cdr3_aa: CASKAQAATNTEAFF
cdr3_nt: TGCGCCAGCAAGGCACAGGCGGCAACGAACACTGAAGCTTTCTTT
v_call: TRBV5-1
clone_size: .
j_call: TRBJ1-1
d_call: .

cdr3_aa: CASKRLLDRGYEQYF
cdr3_nt: TGTGCCAGCAAGAGACTACTGGACAGGGGATACGAGCAGTACTTC
v_call: TRBV13
clone_size: .
j_call: TRBJ2-7
d_call: TRBD1

cdr3_aa: CAISGDTDTQYF
cdr3_nt: TGTGCCATCTCTGGGGACACAGATACGCAGTATTTT
v_call: TRBV10-3
clone_size: few
j_call: TRBJ2-3
d_call: .